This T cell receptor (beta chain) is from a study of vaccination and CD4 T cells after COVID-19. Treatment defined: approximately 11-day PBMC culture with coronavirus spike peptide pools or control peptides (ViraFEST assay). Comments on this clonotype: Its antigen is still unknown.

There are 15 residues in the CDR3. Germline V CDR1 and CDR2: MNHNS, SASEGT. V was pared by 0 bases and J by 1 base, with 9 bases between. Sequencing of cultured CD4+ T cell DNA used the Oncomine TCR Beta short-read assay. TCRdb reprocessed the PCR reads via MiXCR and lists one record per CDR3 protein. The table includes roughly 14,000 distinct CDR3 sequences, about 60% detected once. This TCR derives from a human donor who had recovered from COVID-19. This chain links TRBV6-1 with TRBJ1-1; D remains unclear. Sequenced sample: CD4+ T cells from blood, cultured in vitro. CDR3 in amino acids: CASSEAWSRNTEAFF. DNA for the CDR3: TGTGCCAGCAGTGAAGCTTGGTCGAGGAACACTGAAGCTTTCTTT.